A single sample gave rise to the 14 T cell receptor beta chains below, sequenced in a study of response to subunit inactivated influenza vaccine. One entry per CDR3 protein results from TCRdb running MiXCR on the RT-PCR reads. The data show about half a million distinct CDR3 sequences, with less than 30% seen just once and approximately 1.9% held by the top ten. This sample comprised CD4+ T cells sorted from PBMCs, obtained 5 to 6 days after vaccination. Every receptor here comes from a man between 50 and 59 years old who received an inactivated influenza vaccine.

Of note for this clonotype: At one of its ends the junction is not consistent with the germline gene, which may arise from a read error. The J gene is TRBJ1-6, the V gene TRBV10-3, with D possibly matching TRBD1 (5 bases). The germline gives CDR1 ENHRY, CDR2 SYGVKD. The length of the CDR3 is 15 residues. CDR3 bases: TGTGCCACCAGTCGCGGGGCGGGGCGGAATTCACCCCTCCACTTT. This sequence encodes CATSRGAGRNSPLHF.

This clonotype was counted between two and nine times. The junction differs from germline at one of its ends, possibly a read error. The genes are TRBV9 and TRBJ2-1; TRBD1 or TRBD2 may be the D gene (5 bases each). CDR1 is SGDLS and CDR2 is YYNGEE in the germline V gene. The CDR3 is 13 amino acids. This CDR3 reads CASSPGPPNGQFF. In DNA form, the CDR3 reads TGTGCCAGCAGCCCGGGACCGCCCAATGGGCAGTTCTTC.

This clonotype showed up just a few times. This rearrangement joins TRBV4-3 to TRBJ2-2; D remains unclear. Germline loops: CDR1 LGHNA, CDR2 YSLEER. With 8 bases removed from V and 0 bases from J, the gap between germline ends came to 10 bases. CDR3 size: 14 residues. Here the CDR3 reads CASRRAANTGELFF. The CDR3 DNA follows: TGCGCCAGCCGTAGGGCTGCGAACACCGGGGAGCTGTTTTTT.

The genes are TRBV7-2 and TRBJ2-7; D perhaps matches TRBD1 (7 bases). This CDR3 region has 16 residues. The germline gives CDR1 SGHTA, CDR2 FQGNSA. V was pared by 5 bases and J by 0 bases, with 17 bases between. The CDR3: CASSPPRGEFSYEQYF. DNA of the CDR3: TGTGCCAGCAGCCCCCCCAGGGGGGAATTCTCCTACGAGCAGTACTTC. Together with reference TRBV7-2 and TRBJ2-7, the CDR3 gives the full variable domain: GAGVSQSPSNKVTEKGKDVELRCDPISGHTALYWYRQSLGQGLEFLIYFQGNSAPDKSGLPSDRFSAERTGGSVSTLTIQRTQQEDSAVYLCASSPPRGEFSYEQYFGPGTRLTVT.

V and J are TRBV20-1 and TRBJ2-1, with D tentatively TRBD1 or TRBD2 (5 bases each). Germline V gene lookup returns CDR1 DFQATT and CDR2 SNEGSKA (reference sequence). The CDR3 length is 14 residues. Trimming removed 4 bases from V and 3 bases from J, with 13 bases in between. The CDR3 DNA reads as TGCAGTGCTAACGTGGGACCCTTCTACAATGAGCAGTTCTTC. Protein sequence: CSANVGPFYNEQFF.

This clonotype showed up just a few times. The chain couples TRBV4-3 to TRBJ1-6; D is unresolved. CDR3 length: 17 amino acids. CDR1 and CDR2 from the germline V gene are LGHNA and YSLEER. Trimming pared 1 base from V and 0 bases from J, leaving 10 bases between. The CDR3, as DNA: TGCGCCAGCAGCCAAGGCTCGGGAAGCTCCTATAATTCACCCCTCCACTTT. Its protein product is CASSQGSGSSYNSPLHF.

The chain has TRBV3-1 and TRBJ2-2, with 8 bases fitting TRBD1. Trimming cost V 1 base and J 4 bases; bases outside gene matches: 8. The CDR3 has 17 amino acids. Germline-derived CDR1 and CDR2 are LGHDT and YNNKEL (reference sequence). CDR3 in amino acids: CASSQVTGQGRTGELFF. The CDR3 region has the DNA TGTGCCAGCAGCCAAGTGACCGGACAGGGCCGCACCGGGGAGCTGTTTTTT.

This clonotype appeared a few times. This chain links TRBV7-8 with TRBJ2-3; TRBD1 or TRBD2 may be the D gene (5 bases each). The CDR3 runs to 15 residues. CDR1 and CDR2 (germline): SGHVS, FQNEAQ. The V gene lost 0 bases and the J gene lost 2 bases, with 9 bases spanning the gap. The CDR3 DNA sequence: TGTGCCAGCAGCTTAGCGTTGGGGACCACAGATACGCAGTATTTT. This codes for CASSLALGTTDTQYF.

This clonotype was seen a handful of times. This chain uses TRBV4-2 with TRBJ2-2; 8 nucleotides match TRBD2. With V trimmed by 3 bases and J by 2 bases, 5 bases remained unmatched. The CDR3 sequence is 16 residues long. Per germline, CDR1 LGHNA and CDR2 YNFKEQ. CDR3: CASSQTSAANTGELFF. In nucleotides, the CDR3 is TGTGCCAGCAGCCAGACTAGCGCCGCTAACACCGGGGAGCTGTTTTTT.

Here the CDR3 reads CASSTRTGGRRANEKLFF. In DNA form, the CDR3 reads TGTGCCAGCAGCACCCGGACAGGGGGCCGACGAGCTAATGAAAAACTGTTTTTT. The V gene is TRBV5-4, the J gene TRBJ1-4, with 11 bases aligning to TRBD1. Germline loops: CDR1 SGHNT, CDR2 YYREEE (reference sequence). The CDR3 runs to 18 residues. With V trimmed by 4 bases and J by 3 bases, 11 bases remained unmatched.

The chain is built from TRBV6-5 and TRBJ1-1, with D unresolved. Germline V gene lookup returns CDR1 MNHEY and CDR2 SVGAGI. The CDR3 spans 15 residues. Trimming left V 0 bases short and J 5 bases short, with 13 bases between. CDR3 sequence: CASSYSSGIGTEAFF. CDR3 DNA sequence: TGTGCCAGCAGTTACTCTTCGGGGATTGGTACTGAAGCTTTCTTT.

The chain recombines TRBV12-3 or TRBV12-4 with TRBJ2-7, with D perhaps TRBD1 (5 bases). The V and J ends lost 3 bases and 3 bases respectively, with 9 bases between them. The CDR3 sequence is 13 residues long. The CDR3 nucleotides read TGTGCCAGCAGTTTTCAGGGTGGCTACGAGCAGTACTTC. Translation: CASSFQGGYEQYF.

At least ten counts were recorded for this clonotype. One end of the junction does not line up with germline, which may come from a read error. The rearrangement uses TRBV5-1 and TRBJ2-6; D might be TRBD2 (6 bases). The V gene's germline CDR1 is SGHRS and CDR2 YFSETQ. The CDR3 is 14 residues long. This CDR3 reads CASSLSGGANVLTF. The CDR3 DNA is TGTGCCAGCAGTTTAAGCGGGGGGGCCAACGTCCTGACTTTC.

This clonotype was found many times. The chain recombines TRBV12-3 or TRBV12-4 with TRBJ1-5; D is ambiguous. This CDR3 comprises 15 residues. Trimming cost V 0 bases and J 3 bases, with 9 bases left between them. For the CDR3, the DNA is TGTGCCAGCAGTTTAGCGCAAGGAAACAATCAGCCCCAGCATTTT. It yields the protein CASSLAQGNNQPQHF.